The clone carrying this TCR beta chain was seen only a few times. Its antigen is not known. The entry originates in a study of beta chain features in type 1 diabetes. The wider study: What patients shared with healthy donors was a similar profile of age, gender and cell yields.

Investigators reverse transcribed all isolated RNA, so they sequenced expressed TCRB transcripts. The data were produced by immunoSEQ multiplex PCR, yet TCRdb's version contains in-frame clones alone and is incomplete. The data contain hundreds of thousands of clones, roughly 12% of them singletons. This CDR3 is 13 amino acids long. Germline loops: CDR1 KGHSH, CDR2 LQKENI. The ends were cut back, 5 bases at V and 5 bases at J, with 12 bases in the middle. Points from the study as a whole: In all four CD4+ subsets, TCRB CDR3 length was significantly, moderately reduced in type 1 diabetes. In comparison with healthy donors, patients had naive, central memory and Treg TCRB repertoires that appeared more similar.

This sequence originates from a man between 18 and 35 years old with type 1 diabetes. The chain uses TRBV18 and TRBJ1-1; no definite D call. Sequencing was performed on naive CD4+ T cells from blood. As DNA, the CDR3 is TGTGCCAGCTCATTTAGAGGGAGGACTGAAGCTTTCTTT. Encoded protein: CASSFRGRTEAFF.